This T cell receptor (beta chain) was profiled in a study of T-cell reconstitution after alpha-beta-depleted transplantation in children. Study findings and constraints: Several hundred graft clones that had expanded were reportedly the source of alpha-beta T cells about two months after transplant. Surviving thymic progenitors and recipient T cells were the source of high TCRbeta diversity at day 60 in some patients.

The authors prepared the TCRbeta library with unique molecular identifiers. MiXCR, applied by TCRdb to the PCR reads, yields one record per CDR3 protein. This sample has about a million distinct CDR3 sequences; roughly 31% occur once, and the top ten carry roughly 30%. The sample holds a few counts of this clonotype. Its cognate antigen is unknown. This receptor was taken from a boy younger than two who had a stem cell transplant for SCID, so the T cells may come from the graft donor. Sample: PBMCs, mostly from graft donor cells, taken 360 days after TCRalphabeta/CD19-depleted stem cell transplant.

CDR3 bases: TGCAGTGCCGACGGGACGGAGACCCAGTACTTC. Translation gives CSADGTETQYF. The chain links TRBV20-1 to TRBJ2-5; D possibly uses TRBD1 or TRBD2 (5 bases each). The CDR3 extends over 11 amino acids. Germline assignment: CDR1 DFQATT and CDR2 SNEGSKA (reference sequence). Trimming removed 6 bases from V and 5 bases from J, with 10 bases in between.